A selection of T cell receptor beta chains follows, all from one sample in a study of blood T cell repertoires in COVID-19. This table comes from immunoSEQ multiplex PCR, and its TCRdb copy is limited to in-frame clones, with some not included. The data show fewer than 75,000 clones, about 84% seen once. Material for sequencing was peripheral blood. These receptors originate from a human donor in a cohort sampled during active COVID-19. CDR3s leave out the opening cysteine and the closing phenylalanine or tryptophan. Fields, in order: J gene, D gene, V gene, CDR3 protein. The D gene is left open where the match is weak.

>TRBJ2-2|.|TRBV18
ASSPQGATGELF
>TRBJ1-4|TRBD1|TRBV7-6
ASSSNRGRDEKLF
>TRBJ2-1|.|TRBV28
ASSLPGYNEQF
>TRBJ2-3|TRBD2|TRBV7-9
ASPRGDGGATDTQY
>TRBJ2-5|TRBD1|TRBV4-1
ASSPYYRGPQETQY
>TRBJ1-1|.|TRBV11-3
ASSSPRDSEAF
>TRBJ2-7|TRBD2|TRBV5-6
ASSSWGLAGYYEQY
>TRBJ2-7|TRBD1|TRBV30
AWGGQGTSYEQY
>TRBJ1-4|.|TRBV28
ASRGGRTNEKLF
>TRBJ1-1|.|TRBV28
ASSPSGWGKQNTEAF
>TRBJ1-1|.|TRBV20-1
SAKREQAF